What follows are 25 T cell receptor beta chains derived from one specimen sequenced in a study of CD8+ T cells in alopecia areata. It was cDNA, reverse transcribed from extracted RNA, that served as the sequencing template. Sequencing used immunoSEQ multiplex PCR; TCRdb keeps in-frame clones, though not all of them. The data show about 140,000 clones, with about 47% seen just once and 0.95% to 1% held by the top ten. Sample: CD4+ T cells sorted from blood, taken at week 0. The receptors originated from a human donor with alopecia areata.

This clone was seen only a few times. CDR3 sequence: CSVWTAPGGSTDTQYF. DNA for the CDR3: TGCAGCGTTTGGACAGCTCCAGGCGGAAGCACAGATACGCAGTATTTT. The chain combines TRBV29-1 with TRBJ2-3, with TRBD1 as a possible D gene (6 bases). Germline V CDR1 and CDR2: SQVTM, ANQGSEA. Trimming cost V 5 bases and J 0 bases, with 18 bases left between them. The CDR3 totals 16 residues.

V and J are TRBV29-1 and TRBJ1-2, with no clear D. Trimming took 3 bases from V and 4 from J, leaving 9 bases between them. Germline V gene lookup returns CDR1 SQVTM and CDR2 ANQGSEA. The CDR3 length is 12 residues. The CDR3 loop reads CSVDAGTYGYTF. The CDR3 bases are TGCAGCGTTGACGCCGGCACCTATGGCTACACCTTC.

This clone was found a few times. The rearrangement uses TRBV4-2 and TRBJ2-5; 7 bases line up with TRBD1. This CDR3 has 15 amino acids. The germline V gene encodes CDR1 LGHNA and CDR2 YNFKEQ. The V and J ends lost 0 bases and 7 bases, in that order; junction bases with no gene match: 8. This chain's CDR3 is CASSQDRGTEGTQYF. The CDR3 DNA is TGTGCCAGCAGCCAAGATCGTGGGACAGAGGGGACCCAGTACTTC.

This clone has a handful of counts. CDR3 DNA: TGTGCCAGCAGCTGGACAGCGAGCTCCTACAATGAGCAGTTCTTC. Its protein product is CASSWTASSYNEQFF. The chain carries TRBV13 and TRBJ2-1, with D perhaps TRBD1 (6 bases). The ends were cut back, 4 bases at V and 0 bases at J, with 10 bases in the middle. The CDR3 has 15 residues. Per germline, CDR1 PRHDT and CDR2 FYEKMQ (reference sequence).

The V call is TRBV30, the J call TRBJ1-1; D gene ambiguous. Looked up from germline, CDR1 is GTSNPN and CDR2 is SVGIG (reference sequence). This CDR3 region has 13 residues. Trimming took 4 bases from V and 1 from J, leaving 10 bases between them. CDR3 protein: CAWNLQQNTEAFF. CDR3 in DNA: TGTGCCTGGAATCTACAGCAGAACACTGAAGCTTTCTTT.

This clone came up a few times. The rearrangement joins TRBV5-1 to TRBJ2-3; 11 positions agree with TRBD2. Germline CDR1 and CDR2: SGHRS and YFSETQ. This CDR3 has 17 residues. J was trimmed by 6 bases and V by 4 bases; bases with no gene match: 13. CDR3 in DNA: TGCGCCAGCAGCGCGATGACTAGCGGGAACGGCAAGGATACGCAGTATTTT. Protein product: CASSAMTSGNGKDTQYF. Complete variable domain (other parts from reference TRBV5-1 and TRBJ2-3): KAGVTQTPRYLIKTRGQQVTLSCSPISGHRSVSWYQQTPGQGLQFLFEYFSETQRNKGNFPGRFSGRQFSNSRSEMNVSTLELGDSALYLCASSAMTSGNGKDTQYFGPGTRLTVL.

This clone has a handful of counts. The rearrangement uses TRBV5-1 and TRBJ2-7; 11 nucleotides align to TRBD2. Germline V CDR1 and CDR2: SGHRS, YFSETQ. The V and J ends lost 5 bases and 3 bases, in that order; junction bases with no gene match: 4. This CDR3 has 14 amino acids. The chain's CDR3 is CASRPGLADYEQYF. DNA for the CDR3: TGCGCCAGCAGGCCGGGACTAGCGGACTACGAGCAGTACTTC.

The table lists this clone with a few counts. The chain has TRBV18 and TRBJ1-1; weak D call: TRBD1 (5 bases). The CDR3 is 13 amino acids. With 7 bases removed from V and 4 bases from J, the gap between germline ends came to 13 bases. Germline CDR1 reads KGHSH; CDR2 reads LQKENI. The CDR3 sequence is CASLKNGGTEAFF. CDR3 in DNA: TGTGCCAGCTTAAAAAACGGGGGCACTGAAGCTTTCTTT.

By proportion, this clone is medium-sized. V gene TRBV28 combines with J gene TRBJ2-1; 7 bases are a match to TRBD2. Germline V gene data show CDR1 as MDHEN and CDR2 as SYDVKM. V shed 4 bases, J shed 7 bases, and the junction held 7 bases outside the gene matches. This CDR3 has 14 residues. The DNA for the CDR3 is TGTGCCAGCAGTTGGGGAGGGAGATCGAATGAGCAGTTCTTC. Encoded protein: CASSWGGRSNEQFF.

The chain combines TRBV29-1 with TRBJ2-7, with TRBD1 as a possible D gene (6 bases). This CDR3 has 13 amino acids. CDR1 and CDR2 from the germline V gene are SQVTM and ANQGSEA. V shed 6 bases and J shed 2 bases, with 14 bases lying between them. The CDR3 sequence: CSVCEGDPYEQYF. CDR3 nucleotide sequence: TGCAGCGTGTGCGAGGGGGACCCCTACGAGCAGTACTTC.

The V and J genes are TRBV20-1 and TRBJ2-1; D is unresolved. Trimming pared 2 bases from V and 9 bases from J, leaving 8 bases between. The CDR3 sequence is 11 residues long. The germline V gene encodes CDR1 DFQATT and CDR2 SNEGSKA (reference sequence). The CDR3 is CSARNRREQFF. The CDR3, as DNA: TGCAGTGCTAGAAATAGGCGTGAGCAGTTCTTC.

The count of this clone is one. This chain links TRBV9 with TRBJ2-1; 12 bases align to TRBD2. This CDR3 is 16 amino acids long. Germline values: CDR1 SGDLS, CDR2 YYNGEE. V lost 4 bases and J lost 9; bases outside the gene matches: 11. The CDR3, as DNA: TGTGCCAGCAGCTCCCGACTAGCGGGAGTAGGGGGTGAGCAGTTCTTC. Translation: CASSSRLAGVGGEQFF.

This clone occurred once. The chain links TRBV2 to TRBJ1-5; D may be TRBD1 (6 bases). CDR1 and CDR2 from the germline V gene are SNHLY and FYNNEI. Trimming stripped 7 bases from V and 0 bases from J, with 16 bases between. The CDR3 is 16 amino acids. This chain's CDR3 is CASKIGGFYSNQPQHF. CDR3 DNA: TGTGCCAGCAAGATAGGGGGTTTCTATAGCAATCAGCCCCAGCATTTT.

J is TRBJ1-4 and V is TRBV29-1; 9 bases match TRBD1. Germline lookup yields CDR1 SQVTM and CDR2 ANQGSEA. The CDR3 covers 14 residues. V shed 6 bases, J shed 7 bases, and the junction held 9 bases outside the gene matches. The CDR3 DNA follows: TGCAGCGTCCGTCCGGGACAGGGCACTGAAAAACTGTTTTTT. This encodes CSVRPGQGTEKLFF.

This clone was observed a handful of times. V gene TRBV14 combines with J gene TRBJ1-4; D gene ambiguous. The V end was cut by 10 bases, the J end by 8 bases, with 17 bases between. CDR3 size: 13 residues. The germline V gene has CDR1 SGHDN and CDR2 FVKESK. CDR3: CANPIRPREKLFF. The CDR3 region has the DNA TGTGCCAACCCGATCCGGCCGAGGGAAAAACTGTTTTTT.

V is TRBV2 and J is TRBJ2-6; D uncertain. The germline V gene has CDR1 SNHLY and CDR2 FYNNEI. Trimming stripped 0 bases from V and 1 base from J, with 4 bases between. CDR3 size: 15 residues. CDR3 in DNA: TGTGCCAGCAGTGAAGCGGGGTCTGGGGCCAACGTCCTGACTTTC. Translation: CASSEAGSGANVLTF.

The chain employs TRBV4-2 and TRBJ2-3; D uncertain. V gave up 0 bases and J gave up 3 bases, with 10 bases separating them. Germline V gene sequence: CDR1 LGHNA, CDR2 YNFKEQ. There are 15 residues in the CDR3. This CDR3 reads CASSQDPQSTDTQYF. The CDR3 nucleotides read TGTGCCAGCAGCCAAGATCCGCAGAGTACAGATACGCAGTATTTT.

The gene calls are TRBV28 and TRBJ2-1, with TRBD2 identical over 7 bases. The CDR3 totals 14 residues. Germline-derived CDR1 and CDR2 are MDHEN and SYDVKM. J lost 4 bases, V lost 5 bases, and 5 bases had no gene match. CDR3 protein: CASSPPGRYNEQFF. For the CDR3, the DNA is TGTGCCAGCAGTCCCCCCGGGAGGTACAATGAGCAGTTCTTC.

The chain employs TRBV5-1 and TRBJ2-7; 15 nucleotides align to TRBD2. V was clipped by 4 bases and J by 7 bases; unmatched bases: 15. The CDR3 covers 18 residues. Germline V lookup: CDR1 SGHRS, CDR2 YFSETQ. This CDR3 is CASSPGLAGGPSGREQYF. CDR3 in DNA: TGCGCCAGCAGCCCCGGACTAGCGGGAGGGCCTAGTGGGAGAGAGCAGTACTTC.

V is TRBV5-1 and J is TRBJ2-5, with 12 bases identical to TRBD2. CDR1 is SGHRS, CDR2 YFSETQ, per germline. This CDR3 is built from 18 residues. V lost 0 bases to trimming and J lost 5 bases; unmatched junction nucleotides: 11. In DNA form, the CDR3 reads TGCGCCAGCAGCTTGGGCCTAGCGGGAGGGCCCTCGTGGGAGACCCAGTACTTC. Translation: CASSLGLAGGPSWETQYF.

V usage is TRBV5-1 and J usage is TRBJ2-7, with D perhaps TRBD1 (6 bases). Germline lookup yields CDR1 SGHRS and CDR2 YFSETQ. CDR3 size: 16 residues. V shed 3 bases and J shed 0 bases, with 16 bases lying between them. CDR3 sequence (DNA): TGCGCCAGCAGCTCAACCGGGACACTAACCTCCTACGAGCAGTACTTC. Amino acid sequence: CASSSTGTLTSYEQYF.

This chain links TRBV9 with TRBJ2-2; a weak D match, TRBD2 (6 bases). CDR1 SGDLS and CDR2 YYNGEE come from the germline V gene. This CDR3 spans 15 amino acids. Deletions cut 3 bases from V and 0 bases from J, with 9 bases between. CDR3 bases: TGTGCCAGCAGCGGAAAGCGGGCGAACACCGGGGAGCTGTTTTTT. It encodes CASSGKRANTGELFF.

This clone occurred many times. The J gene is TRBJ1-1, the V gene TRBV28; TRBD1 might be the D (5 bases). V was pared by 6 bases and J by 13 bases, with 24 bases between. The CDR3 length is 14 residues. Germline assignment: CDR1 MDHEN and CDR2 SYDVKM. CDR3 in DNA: TGTGCCAGCAGGGTCTCGGGACCGCTTCGGGTGGGTTTCTTT. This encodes CASRVSGPLRVGFF.

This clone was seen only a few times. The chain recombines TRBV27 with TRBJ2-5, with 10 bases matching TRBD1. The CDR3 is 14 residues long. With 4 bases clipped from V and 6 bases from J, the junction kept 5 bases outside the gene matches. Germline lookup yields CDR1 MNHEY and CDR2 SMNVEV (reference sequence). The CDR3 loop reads CASSSGTGVKTQYF. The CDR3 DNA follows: TGTGCCAGCAGTTCCGGGACAGGGGTAAAGACCCAGTACTTC.

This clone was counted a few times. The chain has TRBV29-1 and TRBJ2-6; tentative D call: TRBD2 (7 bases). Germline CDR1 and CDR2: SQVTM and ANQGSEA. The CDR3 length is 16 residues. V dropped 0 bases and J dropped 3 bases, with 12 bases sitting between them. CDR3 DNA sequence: TGCAGCGTTGAAGAAAGGGGGGGCCTTGGGGCCAACGTCCTGACTTTC. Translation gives CSVEERGGLGANVLTF.